The TCR beta chain under discussion was sequenced for a study of shared clonotypes between healthy human individuals. Study as a whole: Plates per donor: three CD4 naive, three CD4 memory, two CD8 naive, one CD8 memory.

Germline lookup yields CDR1 MNHNY and CDR2 SVGAGI (reference sequence). Trimming stripped 10 bases from V and 4 bases from J, with 20 bases between. The CDR3 length is 15 residues. With respect to this clone: As yet, its antigen is unknown.

Broader study findings: It was observed that 5% to 6% of naive CD4 clonotypes were shared across a handful of donors. Generation probabilities of non-shared clonotypes were lower (relative to those shared by all four donors).

The method was immunoSEQ multiplex PCR; TCRdb's version includes in-frame clones alone and lacks a portion of them. The table includes 950,000 to 1,200,000 clones, 70% to 80% detected once. This clonotype was obtained from a man younger than 35 in good health. Some clones in this sample may be carry-over from other donors' samples. Specimen: memory CD4+ T cells from PBMCs. Regarding subset: CD45RA-negative fraction. The chain employs TRBV6-6 and TRBJ1-5; possible D gene TRBD1, 5 bases. CDR3 region: CATSREGSGNQPQHF. CDR3 bases: TGTGCCACATCAAGGGAGGGGTCTGGGAATCAGCCCCAGCATTTT.